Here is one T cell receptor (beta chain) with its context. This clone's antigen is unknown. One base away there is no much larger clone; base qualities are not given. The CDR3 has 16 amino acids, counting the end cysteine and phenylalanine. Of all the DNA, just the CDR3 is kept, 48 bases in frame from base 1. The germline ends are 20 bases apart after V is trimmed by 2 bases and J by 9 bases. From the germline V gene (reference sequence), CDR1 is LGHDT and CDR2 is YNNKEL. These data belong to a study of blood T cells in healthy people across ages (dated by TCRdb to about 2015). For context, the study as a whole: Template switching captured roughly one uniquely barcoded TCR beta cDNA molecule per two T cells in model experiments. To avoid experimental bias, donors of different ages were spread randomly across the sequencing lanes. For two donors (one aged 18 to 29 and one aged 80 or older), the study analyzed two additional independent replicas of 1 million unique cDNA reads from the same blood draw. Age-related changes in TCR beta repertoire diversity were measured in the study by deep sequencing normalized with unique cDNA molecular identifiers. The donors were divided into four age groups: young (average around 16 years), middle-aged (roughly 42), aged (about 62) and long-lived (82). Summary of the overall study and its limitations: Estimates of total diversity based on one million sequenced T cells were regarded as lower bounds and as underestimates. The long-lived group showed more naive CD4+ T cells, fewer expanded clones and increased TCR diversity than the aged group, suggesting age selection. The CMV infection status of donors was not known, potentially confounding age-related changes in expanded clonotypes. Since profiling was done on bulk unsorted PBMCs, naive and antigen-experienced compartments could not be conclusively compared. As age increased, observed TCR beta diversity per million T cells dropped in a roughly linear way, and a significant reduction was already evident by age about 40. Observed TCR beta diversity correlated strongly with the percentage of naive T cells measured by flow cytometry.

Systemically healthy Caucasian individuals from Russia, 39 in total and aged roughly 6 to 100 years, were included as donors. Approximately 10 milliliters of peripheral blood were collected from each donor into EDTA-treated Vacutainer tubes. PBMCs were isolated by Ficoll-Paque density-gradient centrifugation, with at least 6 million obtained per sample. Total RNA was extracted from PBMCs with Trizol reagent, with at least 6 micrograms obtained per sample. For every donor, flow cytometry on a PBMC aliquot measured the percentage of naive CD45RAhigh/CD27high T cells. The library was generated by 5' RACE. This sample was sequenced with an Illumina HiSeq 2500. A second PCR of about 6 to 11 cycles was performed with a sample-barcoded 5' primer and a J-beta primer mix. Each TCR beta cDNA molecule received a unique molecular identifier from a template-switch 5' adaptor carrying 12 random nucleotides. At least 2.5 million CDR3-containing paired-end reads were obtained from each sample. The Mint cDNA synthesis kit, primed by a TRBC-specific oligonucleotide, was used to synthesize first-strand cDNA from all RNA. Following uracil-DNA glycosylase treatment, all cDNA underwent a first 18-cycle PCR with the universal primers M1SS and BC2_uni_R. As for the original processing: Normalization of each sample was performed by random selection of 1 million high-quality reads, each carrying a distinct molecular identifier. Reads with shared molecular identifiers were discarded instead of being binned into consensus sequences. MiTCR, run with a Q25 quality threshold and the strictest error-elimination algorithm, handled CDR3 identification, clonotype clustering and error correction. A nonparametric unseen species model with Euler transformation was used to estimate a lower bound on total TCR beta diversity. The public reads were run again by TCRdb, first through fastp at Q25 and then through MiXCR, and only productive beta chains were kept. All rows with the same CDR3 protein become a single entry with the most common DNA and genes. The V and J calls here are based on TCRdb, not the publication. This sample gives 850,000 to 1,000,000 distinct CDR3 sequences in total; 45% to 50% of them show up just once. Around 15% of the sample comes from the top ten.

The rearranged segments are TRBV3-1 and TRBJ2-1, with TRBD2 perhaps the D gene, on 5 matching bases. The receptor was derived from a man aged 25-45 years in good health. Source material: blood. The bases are TGTGCCAGCAGCCAAAGGACTCTAATAGCGACGCGTGAGCAGTTCTTC. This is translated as CASSQRTLIATREQFF.